This T cell receptor (beta chain) originates from a study of blood T cells in healthy people across ages. Through a sample-barcoded 5' primer and a J-beta primer mix, a second PCR was run for 7 to 11 cycles. CDR3-containing paired-end reads numbered at least 2.5 million in each sample. In TCRdb, the 5' RACE reads were re-called with MiXCR into one record per CDR3 protein. This repertoire shows roughly 800,000 distinct CDR3 sequences, roughly 60% found once; its top ten account for around 22%. This CDR3 has 15 amino acids. Per germline, CDR1 SQVTM and CDR2 ANQGSEA. V lost 3 bases and J 6 bases, leaving 20 bases between the germline ends.

The material sequenced was blood. The sequence was collected from a man aged 25 to 45 in good health. The V call is TRBV29-1, the J call TRBJ1-2; tentative D call: TRBD1 (6 bases). CDR3 in amino acids: CSVEPPGGQINGYTF. As DNA, the CDR3 is TGCAGCGTTGAGCCCCCGGGAGGACAGATAAATGGCTACACCTTC. Filled out from reference TRBV29-1 and TRBJ1-2, the complete variable domain reads SAVISQKPSRDICQRGTSLTIQCQVDSQVTMMFWYRQQPGQSLTLIATANQGSEATYESGFVIDKFPISRPNLTFSTLTVSNMSPEDSSIYLCSVEPPGGQINGYTFGSGTRLTVV.